A single sample gave rise to the 4 T cell receptor beta chains below, sequenced in a study of beta chain features in type 1 diabetes. Reverse transcription of all isolated RNA meant that expressed TCRB transcripts were sequenced. Clones were read by immunoSEQ multiplex PCR, and TCRdb kept only the in-frame ones, dropping some. The table has roughly 350,000 clones, about 10% seen once. General study points: Type 1 diabetes patients had TCRB CDR3s that were shorter (moderately but significantly so) in all four CD4+ subsets.

What these receptors recognize is not known. Sequencing was done on a sample of central memory CD4+ T cells from blood. These receptors were obtained from a man aged 25 to 40 with type 1 diabetes.

This clone occurred a few times. This chain connects TRBV18 to TRBJ1-5; the D gene is possibly TRBD1 (5 bases). CDR1 is KGHSH and CDR2 is LQKENI in the germline V gene. V was shortened by 8 bases and J by 3 bases, with 23 bases between the two germline ends. The CDR3 sequence is 17 residues long. CDR3 in amino acids: CASARSGGDGHNQPQHF. CDR3 in DNA: TGTGCCAGCGCCCGCTCCGGGGGAGACGGACACAATCAGCCCCAGCATTTT.

There are a few counts of this clone. This chain links TRBV25-1 with TRBJ2-5; 9 bases are shared with TRBD1. The V and J ends lost 5 bases and 4 bases, in that order; junction bases with no gene match: 8. Germline assignment: CDR1 MGHDK and CDR2 SYGVNS. The CDR3 has 15 amino acids. The CDR3 here is CASSQKQGAAETQYF. CDR3 nucleotide sequence: TGTGCCAGCAGTCAAAAACAGGGGGCTGCAGAGACCCAGTACTTC.

This clone was observed a handful of times. V is TRBV6-6 and J is TRBJ1-5; 9 nucleotides match TRBD1. After removal of 10 bases from V and 2 bases from J, the junction contained 3 bases not matched to a gene. The germline V gene has CDR1 MNHNY and CDR2 SVGAGI (reference sequence). This CDR3 comprises 13 residues. The CDR3 is CATRDRGNQPQHF. The CDR3 DNA follows: TGTGCCACCCGGGACAGGGGCAATCAGCCCCAGCATTTT.

The chain is built from TRBV5-4 and TRBJ1-3; unclear D gene. CDR1 SGHNT and CDR2 YYREEE come from the germline V gene (reference sequence). This CDR3 is 15 amino acids long. Between the trimmed V and J ends, which lost 3 bases and 0 bases, there was a span of 10 bases. The CDR3 region is CASSSDPDSGNTIYF. Here the CDR3 DNA reads TGTGCCAGCAGCTCGGATCCGGACTCTGGAAACACCATATATTTT.